This is a list of T cell receptor beta chains from one sample in a study of OX40 agonist ivuxolimab in advanced cancers. The table came from immunoSEQ multiplex PCR; TCRdb's copy has only in-frame clones and leaves some out. The table records about 79,000 clones, about 85% of them present only once. This specimen consisted of CD4+ or CD8+ T cells sorted from blood, obtained in a trial of the OX40 agonist ivuxolimab. The receptor source for this set is an adult with an advanced solid tumor such as melanoma, head and neck, liver or kidney cancer. Both conserved end residues are part of each CDR3. The D gene is left open where the match is weak. Clone size appears in some rows only: once, few, many, or a class for an expanded clone.

j_call | v_call | clone_size | d_call | cdr3_aa | cdr3_nt
TRBJ2-7 | TRBV19 | - | - | CASSMGSLQNEQYF | TGTGCCAGTAGTATGGGTTCACTGCAGAACGAGCAGTACTTC
TRBJ2-2 | TRBV9 | - | - | CASSATAGELFF | TGTGCCAGCAGCGCGACAGCCGGGGAGCTGTTTTTT
TRBJ2-7 | TRBV11-2 | once | - | CASSQQAGPAVYEQYF | TGTGCCAGCAGCCAACAGGCCGGGCCGGCAGTCTACGAGCAGTACTTC
TRBJ2-7 | TRBV10-3 | - | - | CAISTDEGPYEQYF | TGTGCCATCAGTACGGATGAGGGTCCTTACGAGCAGTACTTC
TRBJ2-7 | TRBV6-5 | few | - | CASQRSGYEQYF | TGTGCCAGCCAACGGTCTGGCTACGAGCAGTACTTC
TRBJ2-3 | TRBV27 | - | - | CASSLSEIRTDTQYF | TGTGCCAGCAGTTTATCCGAAATCCGCACAGATACGCAGTATTTT
TRBJ2-7 | TRBV19 | - | - | CASSIVGVSYEQYF | TGTGCCAGTAGTATAGTGGGGGTTTCCTACGAGCAGTACTTC
TRBJ1-1 | TRBV28 | - | - | CASSLIRTDPRAFF | TGTGCCAGCAGTTTAATCCGGACAGACCCGAGAGCTTTCTTT
TRBJ2-3 | TRBV19 | few | - | CASSTDITQPPRDTQYF | TGTGCCAGTAGTACGGACATCACCCAGCCTCCTAGGGATACGCAGTATTTT
TRBJ2-7 | TRBV2 | few | - | CASSDRDPWGQYF | TGTGCCAGCAGTGACCGGGACCCTTGGGGGCAGTACTTC
TRBJ2-5 | TRBV28 | - | TRBD2 | CASSLQAGGRETQYF | TGTGCCAGCAGTTTACAAGCGGGAGGGCGAGAGACCCAGTACTTC
TRBJ2-7 | TRBV28 | once | TRBD1 | CASNRGTGEQYF | TGTGCCAGCAACAGGGGGACGGGCGAGCAGTACTTC
TRBJ2-7 | TRBV6-6 | - | TRBD2 | CASSTRLAGVWYEQYF | TGTGCCAGCAGTACCCGACTAGCGGGAGTTTGGTACGAGCAGTACTTC
TRBJ2-3 | TRBV5-4 | - | TRBD2 | CASSGRGGRADTQYF | TGTGCCAGCAGCGGACGGGGGGGGAGAGCAGATACGCAGTATTTT
TRBJ2-7 | TRBV7-2 | - | - | CASTPVGSLYEQYF | TGTGCCAGCACCCCGGTTGGTTCCCTCTACGAGCAGTACTTC
TRBJ2-1 | TRBV7-8 | - | - | CASSSQEGDYNEQFF | TGTGCCAGCAGCAGTCAGGAGGGAGACTACAATGAGCAGTTCTTC
TRBJ2-7 | TRBV28 | few | - | CASSLIQVAYEQYF | TGTGCCAGCAGCCTAATTCAGGTGGCCTACGAGCAGTACTTC
TRBJ2-1 | TRBV2 | once | TRBD2 | CASSGTSGYNEQFF | TGTGCCAGCAGTGGGACTAGCGGTTACAATGAGCAGTTCTTC
TRBJ2-6 | TRBV7-9 | - | - | CASRSSGANVLTF | TGTGCCAGCAGGAGCTCTGGGGCCAACGTCCTGACTTTC
TRBJ2-1 | TRBV15 | - | - | CATSRDIGSQQFF | TGTGCCACCAGCAGAGATATAGGTAGCCAACAGTTCTTC
TRBJ2-3 | TRBV10-2 | few | - | CASKEGSLLSTDTQYF | TGCGCCAGCAAGGAGGGGAGCCTATTGAGCACAGATACGCAGTATTTT
TRBJ2-1 | TRBV28 | - | - | CASSPSAPRTYNEQFF | TGTGCCAGCAGCCCCTCGGCTCCGAGGACCTACAATGAGCAGTTCTTC
TRBJ1-1 | TRBV28 | - | - | CASTSWGGNTEAFF | TGTGCCAGCACCTCTTGGGGCGGAAACACTGAAGCTTTCTTT
TRBJ1-1 | TRBV2 | - | - | CASSEVMGVRAFF | TGTGCCAGCAGTGAAGTTATGGGAGTAAGAGCTTTCTTT
TRBJ2-2 | TRBV9 | - | - | CASSVGAFANTGELFF | TGTGCCAGCAGCGTGGGGGCTTTTGCGAACACCGGGGAGCTGTTTTTT
TRBJ1-1 | TRBV28 | - | - | CASTLGAGTPLEAFF | TGTGCCAGCACCTTAGGGGCAGGGACTCCTCTGGAAGCTTTCTTT
TRBJ1-1 | TRBV28 | - | - | CASRRGTSNTEAFF | TGTGCCAGCAGGCGCGGGACCTCCAACACTGAAGCTTTCTTT
TRBJ2-6 | TRBV9 | - | TRBD1 | CASSVVQGVPGANVLTF | TGTGCCAGCAGCGTAGTACAGGGGGTACCCGGGGCCAACGTCCTGACTTTC
TRBJ1-6 | TRBV28 | - | - | CASSLTRGPENSPLHF | TGTGCCAGCAGTTTAACCCGAGGGCCAGAGAATTCACCCCTCCACTTT
TRBJ2-7 | TRBV9 | - | TRBD2 | CASSPRGGSYEQYF | TGTGCCAGCAGCCCCCGGGGGGGCAGCTACGAGCAGTACTTC
TRBJ2-1 | TRBV28 | - | - | CASSLGFNEQFF | TGTGCCAGCAGTTTGGGGTTCAATGAGCAGTTCTTC
TRBJ2-7 | TRBV28 | - | - | CASSLGAGSYEQYF | TGTGCCAGCAGTTTAGGGGCGGGCTCCTACGAGCAGTACTTC